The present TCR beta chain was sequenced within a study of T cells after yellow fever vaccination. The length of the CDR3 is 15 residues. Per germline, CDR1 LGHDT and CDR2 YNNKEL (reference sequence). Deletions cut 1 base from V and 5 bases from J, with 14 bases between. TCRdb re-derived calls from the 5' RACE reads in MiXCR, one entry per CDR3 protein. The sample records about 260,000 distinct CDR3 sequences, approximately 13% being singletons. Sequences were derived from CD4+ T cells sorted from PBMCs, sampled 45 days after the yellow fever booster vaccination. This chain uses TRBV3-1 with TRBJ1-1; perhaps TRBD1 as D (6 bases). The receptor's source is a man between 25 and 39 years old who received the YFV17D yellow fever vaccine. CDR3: CASSQGPGARTEAFF. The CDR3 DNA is TGTGCCAGCAGCCAAGGCCCGGGGGCGAGAACTGAAGCTTTCTTT.